The 4 T cell receptor beta chains listed next were all sequenced from one sample in a study of neurological immune-mediated disorders. A single record per CDR3 protein comes from TCRdb applying MiXCR to the 5' RACE reads. The data show roughly 16,000 distinct CDR3 sequences, with roughly 15% seen just once and roughly 13% held by the top ten. The specimen sequenced was PBMCs. Receptor source: a man in his sixties with HTLV-1-associated myelopathy (HAM/TSP).

V gene TRBV15 combines with J gene TRBJ2-7; 8 bases map to TRBD2. The CDR3 loop spans 15 amino acids. Germline loops: CDR1 LNHNV, CDR2 YYDKDF (reference sequence). After removal of 3 bases from V and 0 bases from J, the junction contained 4 bases not matched to a gene. The DNA of the CDR3 is TGTGCCACCAGCAGGTCCGGACTAGCCTCCTACGAGCAGTACTTC. It translates to CATSRSGLASYEQYF.

The CDR3: CASSYGGTVPQETQYF. CDR3 bases: TGTGCCAGCAGTTACGGGGGGACAGTTCCTCAAGAGACCCAGTACTTC. The chain has TRBV6-5 and TRBJ2-5; D may be TRBD1 (7 bases). The V and J ends lost 2 bases and 2 bases respectively, with 15 bases between them. Germline CDR1 is MNHEY and CDR2 is SVGAGI. CDR3 length equals 16 residues.

This clonotype was recorded at least ten times. This sequence joins TRBV4-1 and TRBJ1-5, with D hard to call. The CDR3 runs to 15 residues. V dropped 0 bases and J dropped 5 bases, with 11 bases sitting between them. CDR1 and CDR2 from the germline V gene are MGHRA and YSYEKL. In DNA, the CDR3 is TGCGCCAGCAGCCAAGAACGGCAGCCCTATCAGCCCCAGCATTTT. Translation: CASSQERQPYQPQHF.

This clonotype was seen ten or more times. One junction end does not reproduce the germline sequence, and a read error may be involved. This chain uses TRBV27 with TRBJ1-6; 9 bases agree with TRBD1. The CDR3 runs to 21 residues. Looked up from germline, CDR1 is MNHEY and CDR2 is SMNVEV (reference sequence). The CDR3 protein is CASSLSPGQGRSPNGGSPLHF. The CDR3 nucleotides read TGTGCCAGCAGCTTATCGCCTGGACAGGGGCGCAGTCCAAATGGGGGTTCACCCCTCCACTTT.